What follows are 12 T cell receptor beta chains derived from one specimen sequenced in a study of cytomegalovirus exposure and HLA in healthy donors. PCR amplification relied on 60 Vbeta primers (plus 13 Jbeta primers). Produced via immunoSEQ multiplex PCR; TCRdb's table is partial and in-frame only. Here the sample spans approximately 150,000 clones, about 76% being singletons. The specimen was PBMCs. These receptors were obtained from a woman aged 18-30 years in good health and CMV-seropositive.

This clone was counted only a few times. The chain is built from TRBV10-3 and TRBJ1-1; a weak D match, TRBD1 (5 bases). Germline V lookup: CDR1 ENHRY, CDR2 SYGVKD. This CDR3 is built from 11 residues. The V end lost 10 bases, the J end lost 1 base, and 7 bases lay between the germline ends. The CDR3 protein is CASTGNTEAFF. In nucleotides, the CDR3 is TGTGCCAGCACAGGGAACACTGAAGCTTTCTTT.

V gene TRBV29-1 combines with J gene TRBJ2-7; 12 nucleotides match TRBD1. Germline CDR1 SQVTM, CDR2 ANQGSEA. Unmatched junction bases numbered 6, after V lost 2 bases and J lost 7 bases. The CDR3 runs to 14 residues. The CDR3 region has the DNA TGCAGCGTTGAAAGGGACAGGGGGCGTCGGGAGCAGTACTTC. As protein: CSVERDRGRREQYF.

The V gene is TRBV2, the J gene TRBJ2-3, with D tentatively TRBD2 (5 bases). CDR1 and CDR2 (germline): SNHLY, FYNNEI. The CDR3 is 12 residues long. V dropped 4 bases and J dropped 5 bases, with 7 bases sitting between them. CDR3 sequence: CASSGEGDTQYF. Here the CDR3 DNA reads TGTGCCAGCAGTGGTGAGGGAGATACGCAGTATTTT.

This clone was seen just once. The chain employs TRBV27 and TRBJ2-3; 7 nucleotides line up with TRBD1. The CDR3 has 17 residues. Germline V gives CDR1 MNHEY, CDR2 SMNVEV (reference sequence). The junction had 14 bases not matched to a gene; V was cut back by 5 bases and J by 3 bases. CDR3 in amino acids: CASSPYLLRQGTDTQYF. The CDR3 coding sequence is TGTGCCAGCAGTCCATACCTATTAAGACAGGGTACAGATACGCAGTATTTT.

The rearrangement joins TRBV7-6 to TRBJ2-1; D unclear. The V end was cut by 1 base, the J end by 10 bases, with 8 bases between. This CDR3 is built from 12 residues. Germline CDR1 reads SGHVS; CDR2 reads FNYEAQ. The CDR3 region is CASSLGGSEQFF. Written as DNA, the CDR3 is TGTGCCAGCAGCTTAGGTGGCTCGGAGCAGTTCTTC.

The CDR3: CASSQSTRGTGELFF. As DNA, the CDR3 is TGCGCCAGCAGCCAAAGTACCAGGGGAACCGGGGAGCTGTTTTTT. The chain recombines TRBV4-3 with TRBJ2-2; tentatively, D is TRBD1 (6 bases). The CDR3 is 15 amino acids. Between the trimmed V and J ends, which lost 2 bases and 5 bases, there was a span of 12 bases. CDR1 is LGHNA and CDR2 is YSLEER in the germline V gene.

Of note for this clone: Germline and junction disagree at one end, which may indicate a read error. The CDR3 reads CSSSLGRGHSSTGELFF. CDR3 sequence (DNA): TGTTCCAGCAGCTTAGGCAGGGGGCATTCGAGCACCGGGGAGCTGTTTTTT. The chain employs TRBV7-9 and TRBJ2-2, with 8 bases fitting TRBD1. Per germline, CDR1 SEHNR and CDR2 FQNEAQ (reference sequence). The CDR3 has 17 amino acids.

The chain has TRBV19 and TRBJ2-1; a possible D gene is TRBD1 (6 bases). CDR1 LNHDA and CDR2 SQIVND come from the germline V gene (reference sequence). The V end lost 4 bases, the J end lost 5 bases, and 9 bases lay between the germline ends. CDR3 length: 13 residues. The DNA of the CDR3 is TGTGCCAGTAGTACCAGGGGCCACAATGAGCAGTTCTTC. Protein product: CASSTRGHNEQFF.

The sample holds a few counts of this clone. CDR3 DNA sequence: TGTGCCAGCAGCTTAGGGACAGGGGGCGTTGCCTACACCTTC. Translated, it gives CASSLGTGGVAYTF. This chain uses TRBV5-6 with TRBJ1-2, with TRBD1 identical over 12 bases. The germline V gene has CDR1 SGHDT and CDR2 YYEEEE. Losses at the gene ends were 2 bases for V and 10 bases for J; bases not matched to a gene: 6. CDR3 length: 14 residues.

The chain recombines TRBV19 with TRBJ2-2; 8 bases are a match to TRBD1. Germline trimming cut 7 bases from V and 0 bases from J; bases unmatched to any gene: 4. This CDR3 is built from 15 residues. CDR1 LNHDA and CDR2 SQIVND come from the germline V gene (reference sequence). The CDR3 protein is CASTGQGANTGELFF. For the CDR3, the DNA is TGTGCCAGTACCGGACAGGGAGCGAACACCGGGGAGCTGTTTTTT.

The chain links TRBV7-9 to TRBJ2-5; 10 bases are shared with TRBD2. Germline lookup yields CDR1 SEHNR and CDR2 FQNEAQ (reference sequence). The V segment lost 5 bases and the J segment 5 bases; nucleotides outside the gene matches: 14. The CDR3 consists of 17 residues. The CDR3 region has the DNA TGTGCCAGCAGCCCCCACATTAGCGGGGGGCCTCCGGAGACCCAGTACTTC. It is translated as CASSPHISGGPPETQYF. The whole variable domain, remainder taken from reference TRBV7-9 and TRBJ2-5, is DTGVSQNPRHKITKRGQNVTFRCDPISEHNRLYWYRQTLGQGPEFLTYFQNEAQLEKSRLLSDRFSAERPKGSFSTLEIQRTEQGDSAMYLCASSPHISGGPPETQYFGPGTRLLVL.

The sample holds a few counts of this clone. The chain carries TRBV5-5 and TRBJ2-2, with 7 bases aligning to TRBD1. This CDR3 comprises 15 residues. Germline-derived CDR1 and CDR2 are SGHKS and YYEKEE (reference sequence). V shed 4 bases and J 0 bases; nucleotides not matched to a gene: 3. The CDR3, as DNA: TGTGCCAGCAGCCTAGGGACAGCGAACACCGGGGAGCTGTTTTTT. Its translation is CASSLGTANTGELFF. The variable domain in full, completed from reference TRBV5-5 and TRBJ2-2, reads DAGVTQSPTHLIKTRGQQVTLRCSPISGHKSVSWYQQVLGQGPQFIFQYYEKEERGRGNFPDRFSARQFPNYSSELNVNALLLGDSALYLCASSLGTANTGELFFGEGSRLTVL.